This TCR beta chain was sequenced in a study of regulatory dendritic cells for organ transplantation. Memory T cells were CD45RO+, naive were CD45RA+, sorted by FACS. Study-level results: The most alloreactive TCR clonotypes were found in resting memory CD8+ cells. Memory CD8+ T cells were the most oligoclonal; naive cells were highly diverse.

For this clone: Antigen: not known.

The CDR3 contains 14 residues. Per the germline V gene, CDR1 is SGDLS and CDR2 is YYNGEE. Deletions cut 0 bases from V and 5 bases from J, with 9 bases between. Using immunoSEQ multiplex PCR, the repertoire was profiled, and TCRdb retains in-frame clones only, with some absent. The repertoire holds fewer than 25,000 clones, with about 70% as singletons. The gene calls are TRBV9 and TRBJ2-1, with D possibly being TRBD1 (6 bases). The TCR sequence derives from a human donor in good health. What was sequenced was memory CD4+ T cells from blood. The subset is: CD45RO+ memory T cells. The CDR3 sequence is CASSVAGQNNEQFF. The CDR3 DNA reads TGTGCCAGCAGCGTAGCGGGACAAAACAATGAGCAGTTCTTC.